The source of this T cell receptor (beta chain) is a study of blood T cell repertoires in COVID-19 (dated by TCRdb to between 2020 and 2021). Study-wide context: Samples covering the acute and convalescent phases of COVID-19 were provided by collaborators in the United States, Italy and Spain. Nearly every sample came with metadata listing a de-identified subject ID, COVID-19 status, age in years and sex. The material from the prospective study consisted of cDNA or gDNA derived from T cells, B-cell-depleted T cells, or PBMCs. Where available, HLA class I and class II types were taken from metadata supplied by the sample provider and were not determined by assay-based typing. The repertoires were released in a freely available public database intended as a resource for research on the immune response to SARS-CoV-2. The dataset comprised deeply sampled blood TCRbeta repertoires from subjects exposed to, actively infected with, or recovered from COVID-19. Samples came from the ongoing ImmuneRACE study (first 160 participants) plus 1,254 subjects from 6 global collaborators.

The paper's findings and limits, for the study overall: The amount of clinical and demographic metadata varied by source and participant and was provided uncurated.

Each collaborating institution followed its own protocols to collect whole blood in K2EDTA tubes. Collaborator samples were shipped for TCRbeta analysis as frozen whole blood, isolated PBMCs, or DNA extracted from either sample type. TCRbeta CDR3 regions were amplified from genomic DNA by means of the immunoSEQ Assay, a bias-controlled multiplex PCR. The original methods were these. Nucleated cell counts per sample were estimated from amplification of reference gene primers within the assay. To quantify the absolute abundance of each unique TCRbeta CDR3 rearrangement, sequence reads were collapsed and filtered. For each sample, productive Simpson clonality was calculated as the square root of Simpson's diversity index across productive rearrangements. TCRdb obtained this table from immuneACCESS and retained in-frame rearrangements with V and J assigned. These tables miss some clones; where compared with another copy, unresolved V genes account for less than half of the shortfall, and the remainder is unexplained. The DNA gave D and trimming, while V, J and clone size come from that table. The sample table holds some 14,000 clones, of which about 76% were seen once. The ten most abundant clones make up 40% to 45% of the sample.

With regard to this clone: Its recognized antigen is unknown. Base qualities are not provided; no much larger clone lies one nucleotide away.

The clonotype was recovered from a woman older than 75 with acute or convalescent COVID-19. The sample taken for sequencing was peripheral blood.

The DNA reads TGTGCCAGCAGTGGGCCGCATAATTCACCCCTCCACTTT. This encodes CASSGPHNSPLHF. The chain is encoded by TRBV2 joined to TRBJ1-6, with an unclear D gene assignment. CDR1 and CDR2, per the germline V gene, are SNHLY and FYNNEI. V loses 4 bases of germline sequence and J loses 5 bases, and the interval between the two ends is 6 bases. The CDR3 runs 13 amino acids, cysteine and phenylalanine included. Here the CDR3 DNA is all that survives: 39 bases in frame from base 1. Full variable domain (CDR3 extended with the reference TRBV2 and TRBJ1-6 proteins): EPEVTQTPSHQVTQMGQEVILRCVPISNHLYFYWYRQILGQKVEFLVSFYNNEISEKSEIFDDQFSVERPDGSNFTLKIRSTKLEDSAMYFCASSGPHNSPLHFGNGTRLTVT.